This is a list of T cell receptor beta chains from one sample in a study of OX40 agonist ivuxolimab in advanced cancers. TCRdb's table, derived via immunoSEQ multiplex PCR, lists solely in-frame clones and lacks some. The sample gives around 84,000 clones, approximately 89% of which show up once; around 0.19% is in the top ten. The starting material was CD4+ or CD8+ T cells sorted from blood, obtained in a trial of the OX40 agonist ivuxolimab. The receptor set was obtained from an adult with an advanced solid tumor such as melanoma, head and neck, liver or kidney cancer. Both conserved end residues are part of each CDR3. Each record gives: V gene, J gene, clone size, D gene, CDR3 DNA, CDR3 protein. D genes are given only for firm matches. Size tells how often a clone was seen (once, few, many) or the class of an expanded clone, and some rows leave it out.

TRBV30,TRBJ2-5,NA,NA,TGTGCCTGGAGTCCCCTGGGCAGGCCTAACCAAGAGACCCAGTACTTC,CAWSPLGRPNQETQYF
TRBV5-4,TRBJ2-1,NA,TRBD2,TGTGCCAGCAAGGGCGGGCGGGGGTACAATGAGCAGTTCTTC,CASKGGRGYNEQFF
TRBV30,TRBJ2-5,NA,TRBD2,TGTGCCTGGAGTCCCGGACTAGCGGGAGGCCAAGAGACCCAGTACTTC,CAWSPGLAGGQETQYF
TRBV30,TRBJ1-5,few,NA,TGTGCCTGGAGTCAGGGGATGAGCAATCAGCCCCAGCATTTT,CAWSQGMSNQPQHF
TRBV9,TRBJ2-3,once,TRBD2,TGTGCCAGCACCTCTACTGGACTAGCGAGGTTTACTAGCACAGATACGCAGTATTTT,CASTSTGLARFTSTDTQYF
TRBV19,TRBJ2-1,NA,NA,TGTGCCAGTAGTAGGGTCCCCTACAATGAGCAGTTCTTC,CASSRVPYNEQFF
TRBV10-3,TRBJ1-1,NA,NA,TGTGCCATCACCAGAGACATCGGAGACACTGAAGCTTTCTTT,CAITRDIGDTEAFF
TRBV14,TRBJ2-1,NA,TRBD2,TGTGCCAGCAGCTTAAAACTAGCGGGAGTTGAGCAGTTCTTC,CASSLKLAGVEQFF
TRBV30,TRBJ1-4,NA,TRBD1,TGTGCCTGGAGTGACCGACAGGGAGGCGAAAAACTGTTTTTT,CAWSDRQGGEKLFF
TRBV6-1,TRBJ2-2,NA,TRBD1,TGTGCCAGCAGTTCCGACAGGGATTACACCGGGGAGCTGTTTTTT,CASSSDRDYTGELFF
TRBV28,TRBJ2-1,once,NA,TGTGCCAGCAGAATGGGGGCAGGGATGATGGATGAGCAGTTCTTC,CASRMGAGMMDEQFF
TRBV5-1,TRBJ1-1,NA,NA,TGCGCCAGCAGCTTTGTCTTTGGGACTGAAGCTTTCTTT,CASSFVFGTEAFF
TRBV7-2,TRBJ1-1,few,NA,TGTGCCAGCAGCCCGGACGTAAACACTGAAGCTTTCTTT,CASSPDVNTEAFF
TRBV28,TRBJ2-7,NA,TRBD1,TGTGCCATCAGGGACAGTGGCCACGAGCAGTACTTC,CAIRDSGHEQYF
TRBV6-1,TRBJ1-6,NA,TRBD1,TGTGCCAGCAGTGGGGCTGGGACAGGGATTTCACCCCTCCACTTT,CASSGAGTGISPLHF
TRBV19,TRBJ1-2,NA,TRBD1,TGTGCCAGTAGTACGTCCCTCGGACGGGACAGAAGAAATGATGGCTACACCTTC,CASSTSLGRDRRNDGYTF
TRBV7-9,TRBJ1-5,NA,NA,TGTGCCACAGGGAGAGTTAGCAATCAGCCCCAGCATTTT,CATGRVSNQPQHF
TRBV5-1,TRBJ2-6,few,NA,TGCGCCAGCAGCTTGGCCCGGGCGACTGGGGCCAACGTCCTGACTTTC,CASSLARATGANVLTF
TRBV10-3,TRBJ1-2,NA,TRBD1,TGTGCCATCAGTGAGTCGCTACGCTCCCGGGACAGGGTATACTATGGCTACACCTTC,CAISESLRSRDRVYYGYTF
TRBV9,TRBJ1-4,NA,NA,TGTGCCAGCAGCGTAGCGGCTGCAACTAATGAAAAACTGTTTTTT,CASSVAAATNEKLFF
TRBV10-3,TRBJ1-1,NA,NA,TGTGCCATCAGTGAGTCGACAACGAACACTGAAGCTTTCTTT,CAISESTTNTEAFF
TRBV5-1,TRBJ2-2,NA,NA,TGCGCCAGCAGCTTGGACGGGACATTGAACACCGGGGAGCTGTTTTTT,CASSLDGTLNTGELFF
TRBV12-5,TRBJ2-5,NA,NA,TGTGCTAGTGGTTTGTCCCAACTGACGGGGTCCTGCTCTTCAGAGACCCAGTACTTC,CASGLSQLTGSCSSETQYF
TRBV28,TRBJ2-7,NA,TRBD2,TGTGCCAGCAAAATCAGCGGGAGCTTCTACGAGCAGTACTTC,CASKISGSFYEQYF
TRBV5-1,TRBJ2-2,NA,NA,TGCGCCAGCAGCTTCGGACAGCAGAGAACCGGGGAGCTGTTTTTT,CASSFGQQRTGELFF
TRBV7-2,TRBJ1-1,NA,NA,TGTGCCAGCAGCCACGGTGGCGCTTTCTTT,CASSHGGAFF
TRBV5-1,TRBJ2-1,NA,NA,TGCGCCAGCAGCTTGGGTAACAATGAGCAGTTCTTC,CASSLGNNEQFF
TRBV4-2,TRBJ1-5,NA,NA,TGTGCCAGCAGCCAAGGGACGGGATACAATCAGCCCCAGCATTTT,CASSQGTGYNQPQHF
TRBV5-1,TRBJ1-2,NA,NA,TGCGCCAGCAGCTCTCCTTTATCCTCAAACCCAGGCTACACCTTC,CASSSPLSSNPGYTF
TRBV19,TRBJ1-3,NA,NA,TGTGCCAGTAATTCGGGGTTTCGAAACACCATATATTTT,CASNSGFRNTIYF
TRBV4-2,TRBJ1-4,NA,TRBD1,TGTGCCAGCAGCCAAGTTCCAGGGGGGAATGAAAAACTGTTTTTT,CASSQVPGGNEKLFF
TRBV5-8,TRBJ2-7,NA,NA,TGTGCCAGCAGCTTGGCGGTTCCCTCCTACGAGCAGTACTTC,CASSLAVPSYEQYF